This passage covers 4 T cell receptor beta chains from one sample sequenced in a study of T cell responses to AZD1222 COVID-19 vaccine (dated by TCRdb to the early 2020s). The time point label, as the study defines it: about 28 days (+/-7) after the second vaccine dose. The sample's treatment or condition label is to be understood as: meningococcal conjugate vaccine given as trial control. The library relied on the immunoSEQ multiplex PCR assay. TCRdb holds this immuneACCESS table with in-frame rearrangements only. Some clones are missing; in checked studies, unresolved V genes explain under half, and the rest has no known cause. For this sample the table gives over 200,000 clones, of which approximately 94% were detected only once. Approximately 1.5% of the sample is in the top ten clones. The source material was peripheral blood, sampled 28 days after the second dose of the MenACWY control vaccine. These receptors all come from an adult who received the MenACWY meningococcal vaccine as a control.

The chain recombines TRBV30 with TRBJ1-6, with D tentatively TRBD1 (5 bases). The CDR3 consists of 13 residues. V shed 5 bases and J shed 9 bases, with 14 bases lying between them. Germline V gives CDR1 GTSNPN, CDR2 SVGIG (reference sequence). CDR3 amino acids: CAWGAGSSSPLHF. The DNA of the CDR3 is TGTGCCTGGGGCGCAGGGAGTAGTTCACCCCTCCACTTT.

The V gene is TRBV13, the J gene TRBJ2-7; D not certain. This CDR3 has 13 amino acids. Germline CDR1 PRHDT, CDR2 FYEKMQ (reference sequence). V dropped 0 bases and J dropped 5 bases, with 8 bases sitting between them. The CDR3 bases are TGTGCCAGCAGCTTAGGAGTACTGAACGAGCAGTACTTC. It translates to CASSLGVLNEQYF.

This chain joins TRBV7-2 and TRBJ2-3; TRBD2 agrees at 7 bases. The germline CDR1 and CDR2 sequences are SGHTA and FQGNSA. V gave up 3 bases and J gave up 6 bases; unmatched junction bases: 6. This CDR3 region has 14 residues. Here the CDR3 DNA reads TGTGCCAGCAGCTTGTCGGGAGGTCCGGATACGCAGTATTTT. Translating it yields CASSLSGGPDTQYF.

The chain carries TRBV15 and TRBJ2-6; tentatively, D is TRBD1 (6 bases). In germline, CDR1 is LNHNV, CDR2 YYDKDF (reference sequence). The CDR3 runs 18 residues. Trimming stripped 0 bases from V and 0 bases from J, with 12 bases between. CDR3 nucleotides: TGTGCCACCAGCAGAGAACCAGGGGTGGACTCTGGGGCCAACGTCCTGACTTTC. This gives the protein CATSREPGVDSGANVLTF.